The 17 T cell receptor beta chains below come from one sample, sequenced in a study of blood T cell repertoires in COVID-19. The repertoire was sequenced with immunoSEQ multiplex PCR; TCRdb's copy has only in-frame clones and lacks some. The repertoire holds about 71,000 clones, with 82% as singletons. The sequencing sample was made of peripheral blood. The receptors were sampled from a woman of 80 years or more with acute or convalescent COVID-19.

This chain joins TRBV29-1 and TRBJ1-1, with 7 bases aligning to TRBD1. This CDR3 contains 12 residues. J lost 6 bases, V lost 6 bases, and 7 bases had no gene match. Germline V gene sequence: CDR1 SQVTM, CDR2 ANQGSEA. CDR3: CSVIQGSAEAFF. CDR3 coding DNA: TGCAGCGTAATACAGGGGAGTGCTGAAGCTTTCTTT.

V is TRBV5-1 and J is TRBJ1-6, with a possible D match to TRBD1 (6 bases). Germline assignment: CDR1 SGHRS and CDR2 YFSETQ. The CDR3 runs 14 residues. V lost 0 bases and J 8 bases, leaving 9 bases between the germline ends. The CDR3 spells CASSLVQGYSPLHF. The DNA for the CDR3 is TGCGCCAGCAGCTTGGTACAGGGATATTCACCCCTCCACTTT.

The chain combines TRBV4-3 with TRBJ2-1; 10 positions match TRBD2. Unmatched junction bases numbered 5, after V lost 4 bases and J lost 2 bases. CDR3 length: 16 residues. Germline loops: CDR1 LGHNA, CDR2 YSLEER. DNA of the CDR3: TGCGCCAGCAGCCTTCTAGGGACTAGCGCCTACAATGAGCAGTTCTTC. This gives the protein CASSLLGTSAYNEQFF.

The count of this clone is one. V is TRBV29-1 and J is TRBJ2-7; D perhaps matches TRBD2 (6 bases). Per the germline V gene, CDR1 is SQVTM and CDR2 is ANQGSEA. The CDR3 has 12 residues. Trimming took off 3 bases at V and 5 bases at J, with 11 bases between the two ends. CDR3 DNA sequence: TGCAGCGTTGAGACGGGAGAAAACGAGCAGTACTTC. Translating gives CSVETGENEQYF.

This clone was picked up one time. The V and J genes are TRBV12-3 or TRBV12-4 and TRBJ2-7, with no clear D. The CDR3 loop spans 13 amino acids. Trimming took 2 bases from V and 2 from J, leaving 7 bases between them. This CDR3 reads CASSLRVPYEQYF. CDR3 DNA sequence: TGTGCCAGCAGTTTAAGAGTACCCTACGAGCAGTACTTC.

This chain connects TRBV29-1 to TRBJ2-1, with D tentatively TRBD1 (6 bases). V lost 2 bases to trimming and J lost 4 bases, with 12 bases between them. CDR3 length equals 14 residues. The germline gives CDR1 SQVTM, CDR2 ANQGSEA. CDR3 protein: CSVETPDRYNEQFF. CDR3 sequence (DNA): TGCAGCGTTGAAACACCGGACAGATACAATGAGCAGTTCTTC.

V usage is TRBV15 and J usage is TRBJ2-7; TRBD2 agrees at 9 bases. Germline-derived CDR1 and CDR2 are LNHNV and YYDKDF (reference sequence). Germline trimming cut 0 bases from V and 6 bases from J; bases unmatched to any gene: 0. The CDR3 contains 13 residues. CDR3 sequence: CATSREAGGEQYF. CDR3 in DNA: TGTGCCACCAGCAGAGAAGCGGGGGGCGAGCAGTACTTC. The variable domain in full, with the rest retrieved from reference TRBV15 and TRBJ2-7, is DAMVIQNPRYQVTQFGKPVTLSCSQTLNHNVMYWYQQKSSQAPKLLFHYYDKDFNNEADTPDNFQSRRPNTSFCFLDIRSPGLGDTAMYLCATSREAGGEQYFGPGTRLTVT.

The chain links TRBV3-1 (or the pseudogene TRBV3-2) to TRBJ1-3; D possibly corresponds to TRBD1 (5 bases). V was shortened by 3 bases and J by 0 bases, with 24 bases between the two germline ends. This CDR3 is 20 amino acids long. Germline loops: CDR1 LGHDT, CDR2 YNNKEL (reference sequence). The CDR3 protein is CASSHISAGTLPHSGNTIYF. The CDR3 DNA is TGTGCCAGCAGCCACATCTCGGCAGGGACTCTCCCACACTCTGGAAACACCATATATTTT.

This clone was counted only a few times. The chain employs TRBV11-2 and TRBJ2-7; TRBD2 matches at 8 bases. V was pared by 2 bases and J by 2 bases, with 17 bases of the junction left unmatched. The germline gives CDR1 SGHAT, CDR2 FQNNGV. The CDR3 has 19 amino acids. The CDR3 DNA is TGTGCCAGCAGCTTAAACGCAGCCTCTGGGGGACTAGACACCTACGAGCAGTACTTC. Protein product: CASSLNAASGGLDTYEQYF.

The V call is TRBV11-2, the J call TRBJ2-3, with D tentatively TRBD2 (5 bases). The CDR3 covers 15 residues. CDR1 is SGHAT and CDR2 is FQNNGV in the germline V gene. Trimming removed 2 bases at V and 0 bases at J, with 9 bases between. The CDR3 sequence: CASSLSGFSTDTQYF. CDR3 nucleotide sequence: TGTGCCAGCAGCTTAAGCGGTTTTAGCACAGATACGCAGTATTTT.

This chain uses TRBV19 with TRBJ2-7, with D perhaps matching TRBD2 (5 bases). The CDR3 spans 15 residues. Looked up from germline, CDR1 is LNHDA and CDR2 is SQIVND (reference sequence). Trimming left V 5 bases short and J 4 bases short, with 18 bases between. CDR3 in DNA: TGTGCCAGTAGTGTCGTGGGTACCGGGGTGTACGAGCAGTACTTC. Protein sequence: CASSVVGTGVYEQYF.

The rearrangement uses TRBV10-2 and TRBJ2-2; 13 positions match TRBD2. Germline CDR1 WSHSY, CDR2 SAAADI. The CDR3 is 15 residues long. Germline trimming cut 6 bases from V and 7 bases from J; bases unmatched to any gene: 5. CDR3 DNA: TGCGCCAGCAGAGGACTAGCGGGAGCTGGCGGGGAGCTGTTTTTT. As protein: CASRGLAGAGGELFF.

The rearrangement uses TRBV2 and TRBJ2-1, with 7 bases fitting TRBD2. V dropped 4 bases and J dropped 7; count of bases not matched to a gene: 10. The CDR3 loop spans 15 amino acids. Germline V gene sequence: CDR1 SNHLY, CDR2 FYNNEI. The CDR3 DNA sequence: TGTGCCAGCAGTGTGCGTGCGGGAGAAGGGAATGAGCAGTTCTTC. This sequence encodes CASSVRAGEGNEQFF. The variable domain in full, completed from reference TRBV2 and TRBJ2-1, reads EPEVTQTPSHQVTQMGQEVILRCVPISNHLYFYWYRQILGQKVEFLVSFYNNEISEKSEIFDDQFSVERPDGSNFTLKIRSTKLEDSAMYFCASSVRAGEGNEQFFGPGTRLTVL.

The chain joins TRBV19 to TRBJ2-7, with a tentative D call TRBD2 (6 bases). The V end was cut by 5 bases, the J end by 0 bases, with 11 bases between. The CDR3 sequence is 14 residues long. From germline, CDR1 is LNHDA and CDR2 SQIVND (reference sequence). The CDR3 spells CASSVAGPSYEQYF. In DNA, the CDR3 is TGTGCCAGTAGTGTCGCGGGACCCTCCTACGAGCAGTACTTC.

This clone has only one observation. At the DNA level, this CDR3 is encoded by other sequences in the same sample as well. This chain uses TRBV28 with TRBJ2-7, with D uncertain. Looked up from germline, CDR1 is MDHEN and CDR2 is SYDVKM. Trimming stripped 4 bases from V and 3 bases from J, with 7 bases between. This CDR3 contains 12 residues. CDR3 sequence reads: CASSSTLYEQYF. The DNA of the CDR3 is TGTGCCAGCAGTTCGACTCTCTACGAGCAGTACTTC.

The gene calls are TRBV21-1 and TRBJ2-3; the DNA was not compared with TRBD1, the D call given in the table. TRBV21-1 is shown as a pseudogene. The CDR3 loop spans 14 amino acids. The CDR3 loop is CANRRGVSTDTQYF. The CDR3 DNA sequence: TGTGCCAACCGCAGGGGGGTAAGCACAGATACGCAGTATTTT.

The chain has TRBV7-2 and TRBJ2-3; D may be TRBD2 (6 bases). The germline V gene encodes CDR1 SGHTA and CDR2 FQGNSA. V dropped 3 bases and J dropped 3 bases, with 13 bases sitting between them. The CDR3 sequence is 15 residues long. The CDR3 DNA reads TGTGCCAGCAGCTTGGATGGCGGGAAAACAGATACGCAGTATTTT. Its translation: CASSLDGGKTDTQYF. The whole variable domain, remainder taken from reference TRBV7-2 and TRBJ2-3, is GAGVSQSPSNKVTEKGKDVELRCDPISGHTALYWYRQSLGQGLEFLIYFQGNSAPDKSGLPSDRFSAERTGGSVSTLTIQRTQQEDSAVYLCASSLDGGKTDTQYFGPGTRLTVL.